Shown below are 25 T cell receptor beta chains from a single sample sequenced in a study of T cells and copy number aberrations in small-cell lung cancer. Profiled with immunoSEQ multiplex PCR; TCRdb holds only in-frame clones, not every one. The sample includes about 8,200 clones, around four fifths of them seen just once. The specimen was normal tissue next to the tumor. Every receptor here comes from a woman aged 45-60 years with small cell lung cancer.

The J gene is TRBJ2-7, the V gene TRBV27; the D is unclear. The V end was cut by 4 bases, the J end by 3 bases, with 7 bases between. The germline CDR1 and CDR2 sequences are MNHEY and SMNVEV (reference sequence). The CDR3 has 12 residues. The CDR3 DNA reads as TGTGCCAGCAGTTCTATGGTCTACGAGCAGTACTTC. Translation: CASSSMVYEQYF.

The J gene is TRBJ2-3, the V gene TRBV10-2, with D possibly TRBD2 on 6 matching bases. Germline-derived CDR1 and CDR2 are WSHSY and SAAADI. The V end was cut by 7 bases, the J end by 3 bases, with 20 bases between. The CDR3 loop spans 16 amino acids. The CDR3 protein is CASTTGSRGKTDTQYF. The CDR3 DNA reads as TGCGCCAGCACGACCGGGAGTAGGGGAAAGACAGATACGCAGTATTTT.

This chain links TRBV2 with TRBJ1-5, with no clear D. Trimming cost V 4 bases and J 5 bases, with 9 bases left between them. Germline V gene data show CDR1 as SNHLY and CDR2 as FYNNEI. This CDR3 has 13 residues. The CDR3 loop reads CASSVTSDQPQHF. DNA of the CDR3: TGTGCCAGCAGTGTTACGTCCGATCAGCCCCAGCATTTT.

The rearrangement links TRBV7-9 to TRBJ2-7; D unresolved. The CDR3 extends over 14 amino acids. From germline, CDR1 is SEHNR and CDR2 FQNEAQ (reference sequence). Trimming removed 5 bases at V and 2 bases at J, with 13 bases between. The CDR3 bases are TGTGCCAGCAGCCCACTTGTACCAGCCTACGAGCAGTACTTC. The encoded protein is CASSPLVPAYEQYF.

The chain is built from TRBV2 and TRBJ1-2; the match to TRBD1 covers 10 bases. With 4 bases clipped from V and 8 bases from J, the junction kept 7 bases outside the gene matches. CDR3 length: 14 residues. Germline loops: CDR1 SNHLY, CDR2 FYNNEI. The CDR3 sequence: CASSGWDRGGGYTF. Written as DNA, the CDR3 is TGTGCCAGCAGTGGGTGGGACAGGGGAGGCGGCTACACCTTC.

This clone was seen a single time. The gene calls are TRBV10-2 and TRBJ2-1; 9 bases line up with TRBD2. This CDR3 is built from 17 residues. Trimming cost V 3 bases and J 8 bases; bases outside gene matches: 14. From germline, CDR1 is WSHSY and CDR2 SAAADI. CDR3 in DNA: TGCGCCAGCAGTGAACCAGGTACGAGTAGCGGGAGAGATGAGCAGTTCTTC. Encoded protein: CASSEPGTSSGRDEQFF.

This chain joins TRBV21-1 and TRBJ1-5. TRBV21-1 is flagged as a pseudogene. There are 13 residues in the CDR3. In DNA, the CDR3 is TGTGCCAGCAGCAAAGTCCCCGGCCAGCCCCAGCATTTT. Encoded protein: CASSKVPGQPQHF.

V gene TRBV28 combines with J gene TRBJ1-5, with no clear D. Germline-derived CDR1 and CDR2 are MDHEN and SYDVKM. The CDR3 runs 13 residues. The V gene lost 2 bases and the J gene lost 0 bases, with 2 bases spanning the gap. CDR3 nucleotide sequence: TGTGCCAGCAGTTTACATAGCAATCAGCCCCAGCATTTT. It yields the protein CASSLHSNQPQHF.

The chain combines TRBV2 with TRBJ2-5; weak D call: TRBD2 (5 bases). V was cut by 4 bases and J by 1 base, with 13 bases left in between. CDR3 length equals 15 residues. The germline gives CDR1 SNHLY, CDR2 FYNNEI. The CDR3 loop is CASSVGAEFQETQYF. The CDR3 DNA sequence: TGTGCCAGCAGTGTCGGAGCGGAGTTCCAAGAGACCCAGTACTTC.

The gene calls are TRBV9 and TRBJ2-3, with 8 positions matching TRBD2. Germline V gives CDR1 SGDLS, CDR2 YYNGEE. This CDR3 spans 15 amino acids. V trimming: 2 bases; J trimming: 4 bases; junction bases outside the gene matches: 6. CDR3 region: CASSVSTSGPDTQYF. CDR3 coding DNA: TGTGCCAGCAGCGTCTCAACTAGCGGCCCAGATACGCAGTATTTT.

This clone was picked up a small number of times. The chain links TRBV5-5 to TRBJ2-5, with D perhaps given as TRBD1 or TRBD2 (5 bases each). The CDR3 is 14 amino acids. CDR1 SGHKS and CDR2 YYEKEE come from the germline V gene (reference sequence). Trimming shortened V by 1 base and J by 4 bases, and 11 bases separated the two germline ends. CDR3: CASSLPGPPETQYF. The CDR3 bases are TGTGCCAGCAGCTTGCCGGGGCCCCCAGAGACCCAGTACTTC.

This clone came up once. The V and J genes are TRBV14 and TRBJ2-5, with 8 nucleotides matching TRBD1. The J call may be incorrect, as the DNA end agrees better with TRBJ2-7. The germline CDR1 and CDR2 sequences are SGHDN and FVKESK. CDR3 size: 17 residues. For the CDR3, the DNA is TGTGCCAGCAGCCAACGGACAGGGAAAAGGGCAACCTACGAGCAGTACTTC. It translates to CASSQRTGKRATYEQYF.

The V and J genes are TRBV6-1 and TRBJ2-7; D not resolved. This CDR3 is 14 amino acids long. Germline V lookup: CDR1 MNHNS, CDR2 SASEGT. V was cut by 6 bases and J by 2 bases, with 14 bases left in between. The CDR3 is CASSKSDPTYEQYF. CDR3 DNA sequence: TGTGCCAGCAGCAAATCTGACCCCACCTACGAGCAGTACTTC.

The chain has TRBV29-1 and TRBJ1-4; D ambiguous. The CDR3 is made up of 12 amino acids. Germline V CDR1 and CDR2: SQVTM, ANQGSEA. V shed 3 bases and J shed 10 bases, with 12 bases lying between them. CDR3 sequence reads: CSVEGTWGKLFF. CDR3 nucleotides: TGCAGCGTTGAGGGCACGTGGGGAAAACTGTTTTTT.

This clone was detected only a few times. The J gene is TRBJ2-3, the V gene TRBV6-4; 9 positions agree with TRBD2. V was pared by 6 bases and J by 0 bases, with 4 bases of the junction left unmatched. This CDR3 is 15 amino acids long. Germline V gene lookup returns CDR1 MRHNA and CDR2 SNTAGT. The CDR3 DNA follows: TGTGCCAGCAGCACTACTAGCGGGAGCACAGATACGCAGTATTTT. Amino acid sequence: CASSTTSGSTDTQYF.

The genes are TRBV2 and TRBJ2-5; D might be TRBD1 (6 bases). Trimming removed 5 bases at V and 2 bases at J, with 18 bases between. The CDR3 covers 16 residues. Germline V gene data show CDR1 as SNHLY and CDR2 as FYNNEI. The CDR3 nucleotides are TGTGCCAGCAGTAAAGACGGGTCGACAGGACAAGAGACCCAGTACTTC. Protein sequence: CASSKDGSTGQETQYF.

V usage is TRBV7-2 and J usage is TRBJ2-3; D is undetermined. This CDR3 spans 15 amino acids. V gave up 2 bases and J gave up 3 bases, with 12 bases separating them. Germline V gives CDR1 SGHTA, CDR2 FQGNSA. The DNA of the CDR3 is TGTGCCAGCAGCTTATTTGACATACCGACAGATACGCAGTATTTT. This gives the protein CASSLFDIPTDTQYF.

This CDR3 is CAISESGSTDTQYF. The CDR3 DNA is TGTGCCATCAGTGAAAGCGGGAGCACAGATACGCAGTATTTT. V and J are TRBV10-3 and TRBJ2-3, with D possibly being TRBD2 (6 bases). Trimming pared 3 bases from V and 0 bases from J, leaving 7 bases between. The V gene's germline CDR1 is ENHRY and CDR2 SYGVKD. The CDR3 sequence is 14 residues long.

The DNA of the CDR3 is TGTGCCAGTAGTATAGATCGAGCCTTGGAGGGCTACACCTTC. Its protein product is CASSIDRALEGYTF. The chain combines TRBV19 with TRBJ1-2, with D hard to call. The length of the CDR3 is 14 residues. Trimming took off 0 bases at V and 8 bases at J, with 13 bases between the two ends. In germline, CDR1 is LNHDA, CDR2 SQIVND (reference sequence).

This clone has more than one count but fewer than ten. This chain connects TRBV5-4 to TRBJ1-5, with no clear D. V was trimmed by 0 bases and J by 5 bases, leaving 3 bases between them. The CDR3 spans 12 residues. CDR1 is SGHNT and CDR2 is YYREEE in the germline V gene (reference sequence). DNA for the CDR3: TGTGCCAGCAGCTTGGGGGATCAGCCCCAGCATTTT. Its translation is CASSLGDQPQHF.

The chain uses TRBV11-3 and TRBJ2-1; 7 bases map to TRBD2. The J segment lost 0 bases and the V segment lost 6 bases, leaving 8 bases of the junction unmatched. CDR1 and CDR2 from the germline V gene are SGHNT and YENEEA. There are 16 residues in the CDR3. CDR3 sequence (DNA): TGTGCCAGCAGTACCGATCCTAGCGGCTCCTACAATGAGCAGTTCTTC. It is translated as CASSTDPSGSYNEQFF.

The CDR3 loop is CASSLAWNYGYTF. Here the CDR3 DNA reads TGTGCCAGCAGCCTCGCCTGGAACTATGGCTACACCTTC. The chain links TRBV27 to TRBJ1-2; D is undetermined. The CDR3 extends over 13 amino acids. Per germline, CDR1 MNHEY and CDR2 SMNVEV (reference sequence). Trimming took 6 bases from V and 2 from J, leaving 10 bases between them.

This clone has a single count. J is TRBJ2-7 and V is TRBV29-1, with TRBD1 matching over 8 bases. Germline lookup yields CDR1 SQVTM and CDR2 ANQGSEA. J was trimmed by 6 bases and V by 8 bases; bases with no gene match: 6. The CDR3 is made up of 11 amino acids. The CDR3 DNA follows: TGCAGCTCAGGGGGCTCCGGCGAGCAGTACTTC. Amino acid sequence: CSSGGSGEQYF.

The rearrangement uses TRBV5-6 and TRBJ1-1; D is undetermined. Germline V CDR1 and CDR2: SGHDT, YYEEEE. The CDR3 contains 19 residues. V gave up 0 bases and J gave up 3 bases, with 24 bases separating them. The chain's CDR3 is CASSLEDRSRPFSDTEAFF. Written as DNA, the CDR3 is TGTGCCAGCAGCTTGGAGGACCGATCGCGCCCCTTCTCGGACACTGAAGCTTTCTTT.

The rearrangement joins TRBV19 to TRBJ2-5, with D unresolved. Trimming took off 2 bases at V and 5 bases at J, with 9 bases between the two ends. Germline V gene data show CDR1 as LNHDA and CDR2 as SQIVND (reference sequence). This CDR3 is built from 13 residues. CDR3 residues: CASSIPPGETQYF. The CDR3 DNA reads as TGTGCCAGTAGTATACCTCCCGGGGAGACCCAGTACTTC.